This T cell receptor (beta chain) was sequenced for a study of cytomegalovirus exposure and HLA in healthy donors. Broader study findings: The authors enumerated over 150 TCR beta chains as linked to cytomegalovirus. TCR sequences were mostly rare, though some public TCRs occurred in many donors.

In the case of this clone: Its target is unknown.

A multiplex PCR was run with 60 Vbeta primers and 13 Jbeta primers. Clones were sequenced by immunoSEQ multiplex PCR, and TCRdb holds only the in-frame ones, with some missing. There are about 54,000 clones in the sample; about four fifths occur only once, and 2.5% to 3.5% lies in the top ten. The CDR3 runs 14 residues. Germline-derived CDR1 and CDR2 are SGDLS and YYNGEE. After removal of 8 bases from V and 3 bases from J, the junction contained 7 bases not matched to a gene. The chain combines TRBV9 with TRBJ2-5; 10 bases agree with TRBD2. The sequence was obtained from a woman aged 18-29 years in good health and CMV-seronegative. The sequenced sample was PBMCs. CDR3 protein: CASGVGTSEETQYF. CDR3 nucleotide sequence: TGTGCCAGTGGCGTGGGGACTAGCGAAGAGACCCAGTACTTC.